Listed here are 17 T cell receptor beta chains from one sample, sequenced in a study of neurological immune-mediated disorders. TCRdb redid the calling of the 5' RACE reads with MiXCR, one entry per CDR3 protein. Of over 50,000 distinct CDR3 sequences in the sample, over 4% were seen once. The specimen was PBMCs. These receptors were obtained from a human donor with multiple sclerosis. The donor label of this sample is uncertain.

This clonotype was seen ten or more times. This rearrangement joins TRBV6-6 to TRBJ2-2; D may correspond to TRBD1 or TRBD2 (6 bases each). The CDR3 contains 14 residues. Trimming took off 5 bases at V and 7 bases at J, with 14 bases between the two ends. Germline V lookup: CDR1 MNHNY, CDR2 SVGAGI (reference sequence). CDR3 loop: CASSTTGAIGELFF. The CDR3 DNA follows: TGTGCCAGCAGTACGACGGGGGCGATCGGGGAGCTGTTTTTT.

This clonotype has ten or more counts. The chain couples TRBV18 to TRBJ2-6; the D gene is possibly TRBD1 (6 bases). CDR1 KGHSH and CDR2 LQKENI come from the germline V gene. Trimming removed 5 bases from V and 2 bases from J, with 10 bases in between. There are 15 residues in the CDR3. The CDR3 reads CASSANRAGANVLTF. In nucleotides, the CDR3 is TGTGCCAGCTCAGCTAACAGGGCTGGGGCCAACGTCCTGACTTTC. The full variable domain, completed using reference TRBV18 and TRBJ2-6, is NAGVMQNPRHLVRRRGQEARLRCSPMKGHSHVYWYRQLPEEGLKFMVYLQKENIIDESGMPKERFSAEFPKEGPSILRIQQVVRGDSAAYFCASSANRAGANVLTFGAGSRLTVL.

This chain joins TRBV12-3 or TRBV12-4 and TRBJ2-1; tentative D call: TRBD1 (6 bases). V lost 8 bases and J 4 bases, leaving 21 bases between the germline ends. The CDR3 spans 16 residues. This chain's CDR3 is CASGGERTEGYNEQFF. The CDR3 DNA is TGTGCCAGCGGCGGTGAGAGGACAGAGGGGTACAATGAGCAGTTCTTC.

This clonotype has a count of ten or more. The chain is built from TRBV5-1 and TRBJ1-5, with TRBD1 as a possible D gene (6 bases). Germline V gene lookup returns CDR1 SGHRS and CDR2 YFSETQ. There are 16 residues in the CDR3. V lost 4 bases to trimming and J lost 4 bases, with 18 bases between them. CDR3 region: CASSPGTTERNQPQHF. The CDR3 DNA reads TGCGCCAGCAGCCCAGGGACAACCGAGAGGAATCAGCCCCAGCATTTT.

This clonotype was counted a few times. The chain recombines TRBV12-3 or TRBV12-4 with TRBJ1-2; unclear D gene. The CDR3 has 13 residues. V was pared by 6 bases and J by 4 bases, with 12 bases between. The CDR3: CASRPKRIYGYTF. DNA of the CDR3: TGTGCCAGCAGACCCAAGCGGATCTATGGCTACACCTTC.

This clonotype was counted ten times or more. This rearrangement joins TRBV12-3 or TRBV12-4 to TRBJ1-2; 8 bases are shared with TRBD1. The CDR3 spans 13 residues. V trimming: 4 bases; J trimming: 6 bases; junction bases outside the gene matches: 4. The CDR3, as DNA: TGTGCCAGCAGTTCCAGGGGGCGTCATGGCTACACCTTC. Translating it yields CASSSRGRHGYTF.

This clonotype was recorded at least ten times. V gene TRBV6-6 combines with J gene TRBJ1-1; D perhaps matches TRBD1 (6 bases). Per germline, CDR1 MNHNY and CDR2 SVGAGI (reference sequence). The CDR3 has 14 residues. The V end was cut by 5 bases, the J end by 2 bases, with 12 bases between. The CDR3 protein is CASSLSDSNTEAFF. DNA of the CDR3: TGTGCCAGCAGTCTATCGGACAGTAACACTGAAGCTTTCTTT.

This clonotype was counted many times. The J gene is TRBJ1-1, the V gene TRBV11-2; D is unresolved. Germline assignment: CDR1 SGHAT and CDR2 FQNNGV. V was pared by 0 bases and J by 5 bases, with 10 bases between. The CDR3 totals 14 residues. The CDR3 region has the DNA TGTGCCAGCAGCTTAGATGTACTGGGGACTGAAGCTTTCTTT. Translation gives CASSLDVLGTEAFF. The full variable domain, in which reference TRBV11-2 and TRBJ1-1 provide the parts outside the CDR3, is EAGVAQSPRYKIIEKRQSVAFWCNPISGHATLYWYQQILGQGPKLLIQFQNNGVVDDSQLPKDRFSAERLKGVDSTLKIQPAKLEDSAVYLCASSLDVLGTEAFFGQGTRLTVV.

Many counts were recorded for this clonotype. The V and J genes are TRBV5-1 and TRBJ2-2, with D perhaps matching TRBD1 (6 bases). The length of the CDR3 is 17 residues. Trimming shortened V by 3 bases and J by 2 bases, and 17 bases separated the two germline ends. Germline V gene lookup returns CDR1 SGHRS and CDR2 YFSETQ. CDR3: CASSYSPWGQNTGELFF. In DNA, the CDR3 is TGCGCCAGCAGCTACTCCCCCTGGGGGCAAAACACCGGGGAGCTGTTTTTT.

There are many counts of this clonotype. The chain recombines TRBV20-1 with TRBJ1-4, with D perhaps matching TRBD1 (5 bases). Germline V gene lookup returns CDR1 DFQATT and CDR2 SNEGSKA (reference sequence). This CDR3 spans 13 amino acids. V gave up 2 bases and J gave up 1 base, with 5 bases separating them. CDR3 residues: CSARQGTNEKLFF. CDR3 nucleotides: TGCAGTGCTAGACAGGGAACTAATGAAAAACTGTTTTTT.

This clonotype was observed many times. The rearrangement joins TRBV3-1 to TRBJ1-5; D remains unclear. Between the trimmed V and J ends, which lost 1 base and 0 bases, there was a span of 13 bases. Germline V gene data show CDR1 as LGHDT and CDR2 as YNNKEL (reference sequence). CDR3 length: 17 residues. The CDR3 nucleotides read TGTGCCAGCAGCCAAGGGGCAGCTTCCTATAGCAATCAGCCCCAGCATTTT. Translated, it gives CASSQGAASYSNQPQHF.

The table lists this clonotype with many counts. This rearrangement joins TRBV3-1 to TRBJ1-4; a weak D match, TRBD1 (6 bases). Trimming removed 3 bases from V and 0 bases from J, with 20 bases in between. Looked up from germline, CDR1 is LGHDT and CDR2 is YNNKEL (reference sequence). This CDR3 contains 19 residues. The chain's CDR3 is CASSQGSGTMEATNEKLFF. CDR3 DNA: TGTGCCAGCAGCCAGGGGTCCGGGACAATGGAGGCAACTAATGAAAAACTGTTTTTT.

In its sample, this clonotype was seen many times. This sequence joins TRBV7-7 and TRBJ2-2; 10 bases align to TRBD1. The junction had 11 bases not matched to a gene; V was cut back by 3 bases and J by 10 bases. The CDR3 covers 16 residues. Per the germline V gene, CDR1 is SSHAT and CDR2 is FNYEAQ (reference sequence). CDR3 residues: CASSLTPGQGFEELFF. The CDR3 nucleotides read TGTGCCAGCAGCTTGACGCCGGGACAGGGGTTCGAGGAGCTGTTTTTT.

The sample holds many counts of this clonotype. The genes are TRBV6-6 and TRBJ2-7, with D perhaps TRBD1 (5 bases). The CDR3 is made up of 16 amino acids. V lost 4 bases to trimming and J lost 7 bases, with 23 bases between them. Germline V gene data show CDR1 as MNHNY and CDR2 as SVGAGI (reference sequence). CDR3: CASSSPQVYLQGEQYF. For the CDR3, the DNA is TGTGCCAGCAGTTCCCCACAGGTTTATTTGCAGGGAGAGCAGTACTTC.

This clonotype has only a few counts. The chain has TRBV6-9 and TRBJ1-4; D is possibly TRBD1 (5 bases). The V gene lost 4 bases and the J gene lost 7 bases, with 13 bases spanning the gap. Germline V gene lookup returns CDR1 MNHGY and CDR2 SVAAGI. CDR3 length: 14 residues. CDR3 sequence: CASSWGWLGEKLFF. DNA for the CDR3: TGTGCCAGCAGTTGGGGGTGGTTAGGTGAAAAACTGTTTTTT.

This clonotype appeared many times. This sequence joins TRBV7-9 and TRBJ2-7, with D maybe TRBD2 (7 bases). CDR1 and CDR2 (germline): SEHNR, FQNEAQ (reference sequence). The V gene lost 7 bases and the J gene lost 6 bases, with 19 bases spanning the gap. The CDR3 covers 14 residues. The DNA of the CDR3 is TGTGCCAGCACCCCGGGGGGCGGTATCTCCGAGCAGTACTTC. Translating it yields CASTPGGGISEQYF.

This clonotype appeared many times. This rearrangement joins TRBV7-6 to TRBJ2-2; 7 nucleotides match TRBD1. Germline V lookup: CDR1 SGHVS, CDR2 FNYEAQ. The CDR3 covers 18 residues. Germline trimming cut 5 bases from V and 6 bases from J; bases unmatched to any gene: 18. The CDR3 DNA sequence: TGTGCCAGCAGCCCACCATGGGACAGACCCTTGAGGGCCGGGGAGCTGTTTTTT. As protein: CASSPPWDRPLRAGELFF.